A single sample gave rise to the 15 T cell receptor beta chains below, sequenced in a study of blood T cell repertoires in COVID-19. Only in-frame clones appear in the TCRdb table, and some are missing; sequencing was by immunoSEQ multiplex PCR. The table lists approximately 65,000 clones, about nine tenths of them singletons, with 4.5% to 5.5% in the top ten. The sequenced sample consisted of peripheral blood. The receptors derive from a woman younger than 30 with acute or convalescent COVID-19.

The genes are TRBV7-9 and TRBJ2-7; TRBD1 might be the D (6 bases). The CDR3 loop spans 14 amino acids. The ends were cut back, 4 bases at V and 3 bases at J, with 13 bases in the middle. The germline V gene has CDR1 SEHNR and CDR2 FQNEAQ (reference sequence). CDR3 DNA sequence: TGTGCCAGCAGCTCAGGGACAAGAAGCTACGAGCAGTACTTC. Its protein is CASSSGTRSYEQYF.

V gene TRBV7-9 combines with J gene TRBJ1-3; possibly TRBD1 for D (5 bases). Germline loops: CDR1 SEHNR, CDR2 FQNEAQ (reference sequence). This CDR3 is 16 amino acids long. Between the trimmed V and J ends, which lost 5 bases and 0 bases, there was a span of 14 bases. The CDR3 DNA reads TGTGCCAGCAGCGACCCACAGGATAGCTCTGGAAACACCATATATTTT. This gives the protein CASSDPQDSSGNTIYF. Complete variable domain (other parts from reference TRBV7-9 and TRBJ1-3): DTGVSQNPRHKITKRGQNVTFRCDPISEHNRLYWYRQTLGQGPEFLTYFQNEAQLEKSRLLSDRFSAERPKGSFSTLEIQRTEQGDSAMYLCASSDPQDSSGNTIYFGEGSWLTVV.

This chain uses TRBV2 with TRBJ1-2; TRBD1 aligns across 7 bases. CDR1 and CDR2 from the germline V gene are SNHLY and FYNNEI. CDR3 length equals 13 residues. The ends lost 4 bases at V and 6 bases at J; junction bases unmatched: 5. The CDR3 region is CASSADRLDGYTF. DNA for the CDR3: TGTGCCAGCAGTGCGGACAGGCTAGATGGCTACACCTTC.

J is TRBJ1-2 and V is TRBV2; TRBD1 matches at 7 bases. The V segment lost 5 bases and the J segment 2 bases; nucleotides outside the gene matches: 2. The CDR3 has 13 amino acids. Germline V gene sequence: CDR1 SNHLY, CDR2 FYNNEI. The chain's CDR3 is CASSRDSNYGYTF. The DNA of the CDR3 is TGTGCCAGCAGTAGGGACAGCAACTATGGCTACACCTTC. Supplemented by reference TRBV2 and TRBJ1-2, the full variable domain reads EPEVTQTPSHQVTQMGQEVILRCVPISNHLYFYWYRQILGQKVEFLVSFYNNEISEKSEIFDDQFSVERPDGSNFTLKIRSTKLEDSAMYFCASSRDSNYGYTFGSGTRLTVV.

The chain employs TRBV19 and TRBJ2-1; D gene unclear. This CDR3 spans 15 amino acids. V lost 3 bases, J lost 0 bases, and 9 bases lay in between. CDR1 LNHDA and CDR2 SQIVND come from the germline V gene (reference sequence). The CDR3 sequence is CASSISRSSYNEQFF. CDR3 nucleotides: TGTGCCAGTAGTATTTCGAGGAGCTCCTACAATGAGCAGTTCTTC.

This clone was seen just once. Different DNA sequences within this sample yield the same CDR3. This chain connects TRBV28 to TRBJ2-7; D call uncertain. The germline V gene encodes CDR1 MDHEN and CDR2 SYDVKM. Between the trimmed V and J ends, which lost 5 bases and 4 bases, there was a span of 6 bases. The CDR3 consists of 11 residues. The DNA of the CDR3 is TGTGCCAGCAGTCCCGGGTACGAGCAGTACTTC. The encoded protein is CASSPGYEQYF. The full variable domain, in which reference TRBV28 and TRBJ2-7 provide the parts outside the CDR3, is DVKVTQSSRYLVKRTGEKVFLECVQDMDHENMFWYRQDPGLGLRLIYFSYDVKMKEKGDIPEGYSVSREKKERFSLILESASTNQTSMYLCASSPGYEQYFGPGTRLTVT.

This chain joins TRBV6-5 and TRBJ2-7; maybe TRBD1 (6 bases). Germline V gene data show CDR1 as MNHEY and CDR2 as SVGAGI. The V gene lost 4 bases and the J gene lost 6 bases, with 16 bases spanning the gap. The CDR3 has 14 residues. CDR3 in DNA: TGTGCCAGCAGTTCAACAGGGTTATTAAGCGAGCAGTACTTC. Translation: CASSSTGLLSEQYF.

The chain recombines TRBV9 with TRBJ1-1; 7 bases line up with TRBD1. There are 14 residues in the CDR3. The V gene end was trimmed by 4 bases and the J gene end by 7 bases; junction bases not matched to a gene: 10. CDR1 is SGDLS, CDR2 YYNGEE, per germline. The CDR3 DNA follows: TGTGCCAGCAGCCCCACGACAGGGTCGGATGAAGCTTTCTTT. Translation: CASSPTTGSDEAFF.

The CDR3 here is CASSVSGGPLHF. The CDR3 coding sequence is TGTGCCAGCAGCGTATCGGGCGGGCCCCTCCACTTT. The chain employs TRBV9 and TRBJ1-6; no clear D gene. This CDR3 comprises 12 residues. Germline V gene lookup returns CDR1 SGDLS and CDR2 YYNGEE. V was pared by 1 base and J by 13 bases, with 9 bases between.

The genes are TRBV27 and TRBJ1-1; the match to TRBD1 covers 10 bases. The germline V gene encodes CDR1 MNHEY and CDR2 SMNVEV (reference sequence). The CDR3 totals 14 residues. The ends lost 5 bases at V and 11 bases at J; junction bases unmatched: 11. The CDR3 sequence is CASSTTGTGVGAFF. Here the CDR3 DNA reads TGTGCCAGCAGTACAACCGGGACAGGGGTTGGTGCTTTCTTT.

The CDR3 spells CASTFGQPNQPQHF. The CDR3, as DNA: TGTGCCAGCACCTTCGGACAGCCCAATCAGCCCCAGCATTTT. The gene calls are TRBV28 and TRBJ1-5, with D possibly matching TRBD1 (6 bases). The CDR3 runs to 14 residues. V was cut by 7 bases and J by 3 bases, with 13 bases left in between. Germline V gene data show CDR1 as MDHEN and CDR2 as SYDVKM.

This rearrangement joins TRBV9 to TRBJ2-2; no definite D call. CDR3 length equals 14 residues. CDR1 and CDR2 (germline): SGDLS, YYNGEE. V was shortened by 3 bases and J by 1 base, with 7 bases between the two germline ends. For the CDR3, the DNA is TGTGCCAGCAGCGGACGGGTGAACACCGGGGAGCTGTTTTTT. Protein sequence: CASSGRVNTGELFF.

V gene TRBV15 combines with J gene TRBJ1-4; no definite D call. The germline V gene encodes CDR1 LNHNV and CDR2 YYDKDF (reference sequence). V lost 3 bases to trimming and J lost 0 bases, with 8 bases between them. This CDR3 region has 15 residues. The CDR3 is CATSREGSTNEKLFF. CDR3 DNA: TGTGCCACCAGCAGGGAGGGCTCAACTAATGAAAAACTGTTTTTT.

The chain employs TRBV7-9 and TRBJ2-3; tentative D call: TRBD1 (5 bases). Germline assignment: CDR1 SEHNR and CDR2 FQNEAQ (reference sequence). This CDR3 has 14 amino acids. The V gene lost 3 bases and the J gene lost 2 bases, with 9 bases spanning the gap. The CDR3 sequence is CASSFSGITDTQYF. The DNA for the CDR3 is TGTGCCAGCAGCTTTTCAGGGATCACAGATACGCAGTATTTT.

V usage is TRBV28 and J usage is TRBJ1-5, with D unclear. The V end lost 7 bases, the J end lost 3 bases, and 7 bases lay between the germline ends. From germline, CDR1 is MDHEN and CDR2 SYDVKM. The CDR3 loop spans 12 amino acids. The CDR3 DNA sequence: TGTGCCAGCATCTCCCCCAATCAGCCCCAGCATTTT. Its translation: CASISPNQPQHF.